This note documents a single TCR beta chain sequence. No antigen is known for it. This specimen comes from a study of identical twins. The CDR3 contains 15 residues. Deletions cut 6 bases from V and 0 bases from J, with 12 bases between. The study's findings and limits: Conclusions were drawn cross-sectionally by statistical analysis, without following the same donors.

A universal primer site was added by template switching, and unique molecular identifiers were carried by the cDNA. TCRdb analysed the 5' RACE reads with MiXCR anew, one entry per CDR3 protein. The table includes around 340,000 distinct CDR3 sequences, 9% detected once. This chain joins TRBV12-3 or TRBV12-4 and TRBJ2-1, with D tentatively TRBD1 (5 bases). This clonotype was sampled from a woman between 45 and 65 years old in good health. Sequenced input: naive T cells sorted from blood. The CDR3 DNA follows: TGTGCCAGCAGAAACAGGAAAACCTCCTACAATGAGCAGTTCTTC. Translating gives CASRNRKTSYNEQFF.